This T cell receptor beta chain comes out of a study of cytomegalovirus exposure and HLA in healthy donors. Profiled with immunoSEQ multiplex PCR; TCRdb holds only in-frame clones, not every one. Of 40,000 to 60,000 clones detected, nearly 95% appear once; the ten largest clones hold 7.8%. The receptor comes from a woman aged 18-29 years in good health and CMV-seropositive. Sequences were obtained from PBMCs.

The CDR3 nucleotides are TGTGCCAGCAGTGAAGCGGAGGGAGGAGGGAACACTGAAGCTTTCTTT. This sequence encodes CASSEAEGGGNTEAFF. The chain employs TRBV6-1 and TRBJ1-1; D unresolved. The CDR3 loop spans 16 amino acids. The V gene's germline CDR1 is MNHNS and CDR2 SASEGT. Trimming pared 0 bases from V and 1 base from J, leaving 12 bases between.